These 18 T cell receptor beta chains originate from one sample sequenced in a study of immune reconstitution after stem cell transplant in scleroderma. TCRdb redid the calling of the RT-PCR reads with MiXCR, one entry per CDR3 protein. Of 1,500 to 2,000 distinct CDR3 sequences detected, approximately 15% appear once; the ten largest clones hold 24%. The sample was acquired before or after autologous hematopoietic stem cell transplantation (not recorded which). The origin of the receptors is a female donor with systemic sclerosis.

By share of the sample, this clonotype is medium-sized (0.01 to 0.1%). This rearrangement joins TRBV20-1 to TRBJ2-7, with D possibly TRBD2 on 5 matching bases. CDR1 and CDR2 from the germline V gene are DFQATT and SNEGSKA (reference sequence). This CDR3 is built from 13 residues. The V end lost 3 bases, the J end lost 2 bases, and 11 bases lay between the germline ends. The CDR3 DNA follows: TGCAGTGCTAGGTACGGAGGAGCCTACGAGCAGTACTTC. Protein: CSARYGGAYEQYF.

In its sample, this clonotype ranks as medium-sized (0.01 to 0.1%). The gene calls are TRBV20-1 and TRBJ1-6; 7 positions match TRBD1. The CDR3 is 14 amino acids. Germline CDR1 is DFQATT and CDR2 is SNEGSKA (reference sequence). In DNA form, the CDR3 reads TGCAGCGCAGGGACAGCTGGGAGTAATTCACCCCTCCACTTT. Translating gives CSAGTAGSNSPLHF.

In this sample, this clonotype is medium-sized. The chain recombines TRBV5-5 with TRBJ1-4; 8 bases line up with TRBD1. The CDR3 consists of 15 residues. Trimming removed 5 bases from V and 6 bases from J; junction bases left unmatched: 9. From germline, CDR1 is SGHKS and CDR2 YYEKEE (reference sequence). In DNA, the CDR3 is TGTGCCAGCAGTGATGAGGACAGGGCGCATGAAAAACTGTTTTTT. It specifies CASSDEDRAHEKLFF. The full variable domain, in which reference TRBV5-5 and TRBJ1-4 provide the parts outside the CDR3, is DAGVTQSPTHLIKTRGQQVTLRCSPISGHKSVSWYQQVLGQGPQFIFQYYEKEERGRGNFPDRFSARQFPNYSSELNVNALLLGDSALYLCASSDEDRAHEKLFFGSGTQLSVL.

V usage is TRBV6-5 and J usage is TRBJ2-7; D unresolved. The germline gives CDR1 MNHEY, CDR2 SVGAGI. V was shortened by 1 base and J by 1 base, with 11 bases between the two germline ends. The CDR3 consists of 15 residues. CDR3 protein: CASSYYPRTSYEQYF. CDR3 nucleotides: TGTGCCAGCAGTTACTATCCTAGAACATCCTACGAGCAGTACTTC.

The V call is TRBV5-1, the J call TRBJ1-1, with D maybe TRBD1 (5 bases). Germline lookup yields CDR1 SGHRS and CDR2 YFSETQ. The CDR3 is 15 residues long. Trimming pared 4 bases from V and 3 bases from J, leaving 16 bases between. The CDR3 loop reads CASSHTGVEDTEAFF. The CDR3 DNA reads TGCGCCAGCAGCCACACAGGAGTTGAAGACACTGAAGCTTTCTTT.

Sample share makes this clonotype medium-sized. Mismatch with germline at one junction end may stem from a read error. The rearrangement links TRBV4-1 to TRBJ2-7, with 15 nucleotides matching TRBD2. The CDR3 is made up of 14 amino acids. Germline V CDR1 and CDR2: MGHRA, YSYEKL. In nucleotides, the CDR3 is TGCGCCAGCAGCCAAGAAGGACTAGCGGGGGGGCTACTCTTC. Translated: CASSQEGLAGGLLF.

By frequency in the sample, this clonotype is medium-sized (0.01 to 0.1%). The chain recombines TRBV20-1 with TRBJ2-7, with TRBD1 identical over 10 bases. Germline V lookup: CDR1 DFQATT, CDR2 SNEGSKA (reference sequence). V shed 4 bases, J shed 6 bases, and the junction held 9 bases outside the gene matches. The CDR3 spans 14 residues. The CDR3 spells CSAINRDRGREQYF. CDR3 nucleotide sequence: TGCAGTGCTATAAACCGGGACAGGGGCCGCGAGCAGTACTTC.

This sequence joins TRBV7-9 and TRBJ2-1; D gene uncertain. The germline CDR1 and CDR2 sequences are SEHNR and FQNEAQ (reference sequence). The CDR3 runs to 12 residues. The germline V and J ends were trimmed by 1 base and 7 bases, with 5 bases remaining between them. The CDR3 DNA sequence: TGTGCCAGCAGCTTAGGTGTTAATGAGCAGTTCTTC. Amino acid sequence: CASSLGVNEQFF.

This clonotype is medium-sized. CDR3 sequence: CASSPLEGANYGYTF. DNA for the CDR3: TGTGCCAGCAGCCCTCTCGAGGGGGCTAACTATGGCTACACCTTC. The gene calls are TRBV27 and TRBJ1-2; tentatively, D is TRBD1 (6 bases). The CDR3 is made up of 15 amino acids. Germline CDR1 MNHEY, CDR2 SMNVEV (reference sequence). Trimming removed 6 bases at V and 0 bases at J, with 14 bases between.

This clonotype occurred a few times. V and J are TRBV7-2 and TRBJ1-2, with a weak D call TRBD1 (6 bases). Germline CDR1 SGHTA, CDR2 FQGNSA. V lost 8 bases and J lost 3, with 13 bases in between. CDR3 size: 13 residues. DNA of the CDR3: TGTGCCAGCGAGGCGGGGGCAGACTATGGCTACACCTTC. It translates to CASEAGADYGYTF.

The rearrangement links TRBV12-3 or TRBV12-4 to TRBJ2-3; D might be TRBD1 or TRBD2, each matching 5 bases. The CDR3 runs 14 residues. V was clipped by 7 bases and J by 5 bases, with 16 bases between them. This CDR3 reads CASTRRAGRDTQYF. Written as DNA, the CDR3 is TGTGCCAGCACTCGTAGGGCAGGGAGAGATACGCAGTATTTT.

This clonotype ranks as medium-sized (0.01 to 0.1%). The V gene is TRBV6-5, the J gene TRBJ1-1; D is undetermined. V dropped 6 bases and J dropped 2 bases, with 13 bases sitting between them. CDR3 length: 14 residues. From germline, CDR1 is MNHEY and CDR2 SVGAGI. The chain's CDR3 is CASRRELYNTEAFF. The CDR3, as DNA: TGTGCCAGCAGGAGGGAGTTATATAACACTGAAGCTTTCTTT.

This clonotype has more than one count but fewer than ten. The genes are TRBV7-6 and TRBJ1-2; 10 nucleotides align to TRBD1. The V gene's germline CDR1 is SGHVS and CDR2 FNYEAQ. The trim removed 1 base at V and 4 bases at J, leaving 3 bases unmatched. The length of the CDR3 is 15 residues. CDR3 loop: CASSLGQGAPYGYTF. The CDR3 coding sequence is TGTGCCAGCAGCTTAGGACAGGGGGCTCCCTATGGCTACACCTTC.

In its sample, this clonotype was seen a few times. The chain links TRBV20-1 to TRBJ1-5; weak D call: TRBD1 (6 bases). Looked up from germline, CDR1 is DFQATT and CDR2 is SNEGSKA (reference sequence). The CDR3 is made up of 15 amino acids. V was trimmed by 0 bases and J by 2 bases, leaving 11 bases between them. Here the CDR3 DNA reads TGCAGTGCTAGAGATCTAAGGGGGGGCAATCAGCCCCAGCATTTT. This translates into CSARDLRGGNQPQHF.

This clonotype turned up a few times. This chain joins TRBV12-3 or TRBV12-4 and TRBJ2-7; 8 bases fit TRBD2. This CDR3 has 15 residues. J was trimmed by 4 bases and V by 2 bases; bases with no gene match: 7. The CDR3 region is CASSLSGGAGYEQYF. The CDR3 DNA sequence: TGTGCCAGCAGTTTATCGGGGGGGGCCGGGTACGAGCAGTACTTC.

This clonotype turned up a few times. The V call is TRBV5-1, the J call TRBJ2-3; 9 bases are a match to TRBD2. Trimming removed 4 bases from V and 4 bases from J; junction bases left unmatched: 7. Germline V lookup: CDR1 SGHRS, CDR2 YFSETQ. The CDR3 is made up of 15 amino acids. The CDR3 DNA is TGCGCCAGCAGCCCGGGGGCGGGGGGGCCAGATACGCAGTATTTT. This codes for CASSPGAGGPDTQYF.

The chain joins TRBV15 to TRBJ2-6; the match to TRBD1 covers 8 bases. Unmatched junction bases numbered 3, after V lost 5 bases and J lost 3 bases. This CDR3 has 15 amino acids. The germline gives CDR1 LNHNV, CDR2 YYDKDF (reference sequence). The chain's CDR3 is CATSVDRVGANVLTF. In DNA, the CDR3 is TGTGCCACCAGCGTGGACAGGGTTGGGGCCAACGTCCTGACTTTC.

This clonotype is categorized as medium-sized. The CDR3 DNA sequence: TGCGCCAGCAGCTTGAGGGCTCATACCTATGGCTACACCTTC. This sequence encodes CASSLRAHTYGYTF. The V gene is TRBV5-1, the J gene TRBJ1-2, with D unresolved. CDR1 is SGHRS and CDR2 is YFSETQ in the germline V gene. Trimming left V 1 base short and J 4 bases short, with 11 bases between. This CDR3 region has 14 residues.